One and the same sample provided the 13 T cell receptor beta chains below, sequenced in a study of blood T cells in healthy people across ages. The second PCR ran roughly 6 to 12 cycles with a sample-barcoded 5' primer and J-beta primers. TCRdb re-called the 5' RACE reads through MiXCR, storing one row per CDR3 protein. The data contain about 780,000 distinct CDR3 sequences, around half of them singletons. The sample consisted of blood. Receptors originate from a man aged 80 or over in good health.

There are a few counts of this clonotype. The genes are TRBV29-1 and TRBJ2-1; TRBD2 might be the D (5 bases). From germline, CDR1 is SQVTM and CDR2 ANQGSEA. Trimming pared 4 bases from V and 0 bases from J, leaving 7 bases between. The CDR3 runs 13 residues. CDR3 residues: CSVGRASYNEQFF. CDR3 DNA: TGCAGCGTTGGGCGGGCCTCCTACAATGAGCAGTTCTTC.

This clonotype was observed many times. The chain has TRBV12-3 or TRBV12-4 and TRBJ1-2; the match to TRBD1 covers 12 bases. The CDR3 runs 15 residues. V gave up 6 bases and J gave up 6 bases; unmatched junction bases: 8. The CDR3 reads CASRTPGQGADGYTF. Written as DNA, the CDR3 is TGTGCCAGCAGGACTCCGGGACAGGGGGCAGATGGCTACACCTTC.

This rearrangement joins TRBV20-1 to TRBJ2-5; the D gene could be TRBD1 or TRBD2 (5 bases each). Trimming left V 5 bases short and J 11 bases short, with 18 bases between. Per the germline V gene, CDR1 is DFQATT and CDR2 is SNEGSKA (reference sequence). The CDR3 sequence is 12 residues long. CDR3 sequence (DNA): TGCAGTGCTTCTCTAGGGGTGAGGGAGCAGTACTTC. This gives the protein CSASLGVREQYF.

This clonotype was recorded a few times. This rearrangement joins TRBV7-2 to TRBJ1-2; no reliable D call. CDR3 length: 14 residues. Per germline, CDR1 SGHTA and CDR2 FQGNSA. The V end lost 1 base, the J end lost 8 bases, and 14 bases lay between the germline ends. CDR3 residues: CASSLVVKQLGYTF. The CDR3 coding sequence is TGTGCCAGCAGCTTAGTAGTGAAACAGCTAGGCTACACCTTC.

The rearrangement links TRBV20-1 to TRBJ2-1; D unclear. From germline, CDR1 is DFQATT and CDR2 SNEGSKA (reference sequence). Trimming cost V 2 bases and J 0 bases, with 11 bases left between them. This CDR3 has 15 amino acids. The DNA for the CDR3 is TGCAGTGCTAGACCCGCCCTGAGCTCCTACAATGAGCAGTTCTTC. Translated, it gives CSARPALSSYNEQFF.

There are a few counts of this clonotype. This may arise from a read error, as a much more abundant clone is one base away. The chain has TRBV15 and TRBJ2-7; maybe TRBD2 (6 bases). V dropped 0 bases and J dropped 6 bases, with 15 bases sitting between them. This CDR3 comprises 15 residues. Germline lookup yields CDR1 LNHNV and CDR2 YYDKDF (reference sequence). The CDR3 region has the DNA TGTGCCACCAGCAGAGATGAGGAGGGAGTTGCCGAGCAGTACTTC. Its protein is CATSRDEEGVAEQYF.

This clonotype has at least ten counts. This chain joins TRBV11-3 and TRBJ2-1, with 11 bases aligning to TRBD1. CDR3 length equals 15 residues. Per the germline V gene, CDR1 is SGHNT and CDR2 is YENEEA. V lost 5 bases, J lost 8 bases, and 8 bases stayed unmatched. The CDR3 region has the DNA TGTGCCAGCAGCCGGGGGGGGACAGGGGGTCATGAGCAGTTCTTC. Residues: CASSRGGTGGHEQFF.

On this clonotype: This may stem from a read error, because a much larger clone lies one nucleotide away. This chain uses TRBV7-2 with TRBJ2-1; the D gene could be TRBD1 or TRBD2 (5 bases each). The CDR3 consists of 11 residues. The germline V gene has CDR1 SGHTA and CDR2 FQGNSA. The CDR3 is CASSWGWERFF. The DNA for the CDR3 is TGTGCCAGCAGCTGGGGGTGGGAGCGGTTCTTC.

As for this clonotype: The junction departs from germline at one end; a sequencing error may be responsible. The CDR3 bases are TGTGCTAGCAGCCCCCAGCAGGCAGGGGAGCTGTTTTTT. Its translation: CASSPQQAGELFF. The chain links TRBV7-7 to TRBJ2-2; D is unclear. Germline CDR1 SSHAT, CDR2 FNYEAQ (reference sequence). The CDR3 consists of 13 residues.

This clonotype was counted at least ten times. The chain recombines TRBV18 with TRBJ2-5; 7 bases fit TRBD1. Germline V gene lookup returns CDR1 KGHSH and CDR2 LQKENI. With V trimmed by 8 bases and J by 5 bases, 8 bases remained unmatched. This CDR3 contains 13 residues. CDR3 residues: CASEGTAGETQYF. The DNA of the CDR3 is TGTGCCAGCGAAGGGACAGCCGGGGAGACCCAGTACTTC.

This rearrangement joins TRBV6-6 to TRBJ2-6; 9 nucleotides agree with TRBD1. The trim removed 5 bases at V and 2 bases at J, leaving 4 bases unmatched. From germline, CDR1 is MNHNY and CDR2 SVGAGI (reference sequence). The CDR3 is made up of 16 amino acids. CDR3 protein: CASSGQGPAGANVLTF. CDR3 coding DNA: TGTGCCAGCAGTGGACAGGGGCCCGCTGGGGCCAACGTCCTGACTTTC.

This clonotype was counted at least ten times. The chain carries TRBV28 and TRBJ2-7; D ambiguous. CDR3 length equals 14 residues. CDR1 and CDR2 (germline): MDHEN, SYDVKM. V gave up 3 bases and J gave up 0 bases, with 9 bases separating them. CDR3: CASSFSSASYEQYF. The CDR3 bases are TGTGCCAGCAGTTTCTCATCCGCCTCCTACGAGCAGTACTTC.

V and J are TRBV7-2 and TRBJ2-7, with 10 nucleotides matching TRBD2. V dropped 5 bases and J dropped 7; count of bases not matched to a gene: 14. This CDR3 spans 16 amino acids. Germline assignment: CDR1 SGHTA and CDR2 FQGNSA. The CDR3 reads CASSAPTAGGPREQYF. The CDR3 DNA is TGTGCCAGCAGCGCCCCAACAGCGGGAGGGCCAAGGGAGCAGTACTTC. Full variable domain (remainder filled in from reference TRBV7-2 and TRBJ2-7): GAGVSQSPSNKVTEKGKDVELRCDPISGHTALYWYRQSLGQGLEFLIYFQGNSAPDKSGLPSDRFSAERTGGSVSTLTIQRTQQEDSAVYLCASSAPTAGGPREQYFGPGTRLTVT.